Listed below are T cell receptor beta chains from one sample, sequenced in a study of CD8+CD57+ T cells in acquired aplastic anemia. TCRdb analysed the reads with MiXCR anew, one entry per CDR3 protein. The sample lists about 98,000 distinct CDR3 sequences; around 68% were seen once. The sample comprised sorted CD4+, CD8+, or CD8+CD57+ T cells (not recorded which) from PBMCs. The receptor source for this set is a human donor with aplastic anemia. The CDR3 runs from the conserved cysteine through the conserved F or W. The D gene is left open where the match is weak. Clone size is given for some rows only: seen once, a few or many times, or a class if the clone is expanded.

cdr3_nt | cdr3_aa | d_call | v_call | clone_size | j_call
TGTGCCACCAGCAGAGATCAGGGGACCCAAGAGACCCAGTTCTTC | CATSRDQGTQETQFF | - | TRBV15 | - | TRBJ2-1
TGTGCCAGCAGCTTGGCCGGCGCCAGTGAGCAGTTCTTC | CASSLAGASEQFF | - | TRBV25-1 | - | TRBJ2-1
TGTGCCAGCAGCTTAGAGGTGTTGGGTAATGGCTACACCTTC | CASSLEVLGNGYTF | - | TRBV7-9 | - | TRBJ1-2
TGTGCCAGCAGCTCGAACGGTTGGGGCAATCAGCCCCAGCATTTT | CASSSNGWGNQPQHF | - | TRBV11-2 | - | TRBJ1-5
TGTGCCAGCAGCCCTCGGACAGGACTGAACACTGAAGCTTTCTTT | CASSPRTGLNTEAFF | TRBD1 | TRBV9 | many | TRBJ1-1
TGTGCCAGCAGTTCGACTGTGGCTTTCTTT | CASSSTVAFF | - | TRBV12-3/TRBV12-4 | many | TRBJ1-1
TGTGCCAGCAGCCTTCCCCCTTCGAAAGCTTTCTTT | CASSLPPSKAFF | - | TRBV7-2 | - | TRBJ1-1
TGTGCTAGCAGTACAGCCGACACAGATACGCAGTATTTT | CASSTADTDTQYF | - | TRBV7-7 | - | TRBJ2-3
TGTGCTAGTGGTTGGGGGTCCGGGGAGCTGTTTTTT | CASGWGSGELFF | - | TRBV12-5 | once | TRBJ2-2
TGTGCCACAAAGGGACTAGCGTCAGATACGCAGTATTTT | CATKGLASDTQYF | TRBD2 | TRBV24-1 | - | TRBJ2-3
TGTGCCAGCAGCGTAGACGGACTAGCAATTACCGAGCAGTACTTC | CASSVDGLAITEQYF | TRBD2 | TRBV9 | few | TRBJ2-7
TGTGCCATCAGTGAGTCGTGGCGGGGTAGCGAGCAGTACTTC | CAISESWRGSEQYF | - | TRBV10-3 | - | TRBJ2-7
TGTGCCAGCAGTGAATACGGACTTTACAATGAGCAGTTCTTC | CASSEYGLYNEQFF | - | TRBV25-1 | many | TRBJ2-1
TGTGCCACCAGTGATTCAGCTTCTGGAAACACCATATATTTT | CATSDSASGNTIYF | - | TRBV24-1 | - | TRBJ1-3
TGCGCCAGCAGCCAAGACAGGTTTGTGAATCAGCCCCAGCATTTT | CASSQDRFVNQPQHF | - | TRBV4-1 | once | TRBJ1-5
TGTGCCAGCAGTATCCCGGCCTGGGATTCACCCCTCCACTTT | CASSIPAWDSPLHF | - | TRBV7-3 | - | TRBJ1-6